This TCR beta chain was obtained from a study of T cells in Graves' hyperthyroidism and ophthalmopathy. The study's findings and limits: Most clonotypes expanded in the thyroid (above 0.001) were also present in blood.

Participants, patients aged 18 to 65, had newly diagnosed hyperthyroidism with a duration under 2 months. Using around 10 ml of fresh peripheral blood, PBMCs were prepared. CDR3 length: 14 amino acids. Germline V lookup: CDR1 SGHNT, CDR2 YYREEE (reference sequence). V was clipped by 4 bases and J by 3 bases; unmatched bases: 3. This clonotype appeared a single time. Antigen: not known. TCR beta CDR3 regions were amplified from RNA. First-round RT-PCR with HTBI primers amplified the TCR CDR3 region. TCRdb analysed the multiplex PCR reads with MiXCR anew, one entry per CDR3 protein. The sample consists of hundreds of thousands of distinct CDR3 sequences, 35% to 40% of them appearing once.

V and J are TRBV5-4 and TRBJ1-4; TRBD1 aligns across 7 bases. This receptor was identified in a man younger than 30 with Graves' hyperthyroidism. Sequencing was done on a sample of blood. The CDR3, as DNA: TGTGCCAGCAGCCACGGACAGGCTAATGAAAAACTGTTTTTT. Protein product: CASSHGQANEKLFF.